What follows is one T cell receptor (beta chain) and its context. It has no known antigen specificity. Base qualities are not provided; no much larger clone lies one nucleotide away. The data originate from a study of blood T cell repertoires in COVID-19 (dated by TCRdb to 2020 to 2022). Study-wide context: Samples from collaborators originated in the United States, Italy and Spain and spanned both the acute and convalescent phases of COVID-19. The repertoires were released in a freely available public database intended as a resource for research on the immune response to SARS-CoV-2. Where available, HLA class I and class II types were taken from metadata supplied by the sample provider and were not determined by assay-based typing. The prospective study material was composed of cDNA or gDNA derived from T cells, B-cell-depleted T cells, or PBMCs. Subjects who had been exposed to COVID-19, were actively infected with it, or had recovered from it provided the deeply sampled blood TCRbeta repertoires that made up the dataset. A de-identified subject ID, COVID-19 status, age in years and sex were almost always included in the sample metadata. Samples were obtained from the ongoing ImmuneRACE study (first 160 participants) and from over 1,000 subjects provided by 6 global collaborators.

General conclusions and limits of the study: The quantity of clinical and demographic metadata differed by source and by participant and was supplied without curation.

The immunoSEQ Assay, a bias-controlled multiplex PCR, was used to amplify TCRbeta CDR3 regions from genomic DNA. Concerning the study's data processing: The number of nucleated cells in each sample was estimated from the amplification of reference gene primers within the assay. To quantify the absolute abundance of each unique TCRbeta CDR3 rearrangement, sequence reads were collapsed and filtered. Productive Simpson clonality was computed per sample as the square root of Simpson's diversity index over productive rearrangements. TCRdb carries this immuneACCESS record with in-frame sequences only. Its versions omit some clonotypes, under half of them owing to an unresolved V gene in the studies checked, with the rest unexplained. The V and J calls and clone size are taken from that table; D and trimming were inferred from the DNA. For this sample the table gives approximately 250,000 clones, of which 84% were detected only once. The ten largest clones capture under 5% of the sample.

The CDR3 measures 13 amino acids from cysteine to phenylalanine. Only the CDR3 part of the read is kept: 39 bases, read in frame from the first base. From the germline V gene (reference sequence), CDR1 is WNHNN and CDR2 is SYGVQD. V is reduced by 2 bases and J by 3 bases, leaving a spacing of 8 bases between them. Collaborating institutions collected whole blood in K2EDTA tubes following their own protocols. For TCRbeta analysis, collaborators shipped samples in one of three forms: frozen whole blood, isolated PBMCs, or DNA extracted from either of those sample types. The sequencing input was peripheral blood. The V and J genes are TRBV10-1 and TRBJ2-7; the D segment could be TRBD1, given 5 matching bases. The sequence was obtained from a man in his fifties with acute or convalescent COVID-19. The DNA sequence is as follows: TGCGCCAGCAGTGAGGACAGTTACTACGAGCAGTACTTC. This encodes CASSEDSYYEQYF.